This T cell receptor (beta chain) was documented in a study of cytomegalovirus exposure and HLA in healthy donors. Researchers ran the PCR with 60 Vbeta and 13 Jbeta primers. TCRdb's table, derived via immunoSEQ multiplex PCR, lists solely in-frame clones and lacks some. The table shows a few hundred thousand clones, with 80% occurring only once. This CDR3 spans 17 amino acids. Germline V lookup: CDR1 GTSNPN, CDR2 SVGIG (reference sequence). Trimming removed 0 bases from V and 6 bases from J; junction bases left unmatched: 11. The J gene is TRBJ2-2, the V gene TRBV30; 9 nucleotides align to TRBD2. The clonotype comes from a girl aged 2-10 years in good health and CMV-seronegative. Sequencing was done on a sample of PBMCs. CDR3 protein: CAWSVRMVAGAPGELFF. CDR3 coding DNA: TGTGCCTGGAGTGTACGTATGGTAGCGGGAGCCCCCGGGGAGCTGTTTTTT.